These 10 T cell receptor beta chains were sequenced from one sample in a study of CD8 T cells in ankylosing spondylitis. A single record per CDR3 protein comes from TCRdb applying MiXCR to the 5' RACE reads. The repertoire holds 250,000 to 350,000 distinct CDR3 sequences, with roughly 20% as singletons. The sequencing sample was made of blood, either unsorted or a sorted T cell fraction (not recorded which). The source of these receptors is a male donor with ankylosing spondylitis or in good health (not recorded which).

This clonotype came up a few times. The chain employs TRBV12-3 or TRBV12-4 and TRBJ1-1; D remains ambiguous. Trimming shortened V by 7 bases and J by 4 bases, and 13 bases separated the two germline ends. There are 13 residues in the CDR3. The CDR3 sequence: CASTSSAPTEAFF. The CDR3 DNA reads TGTGCCAGCACCTCCTCGGCCCCCACTGAAGCTTTCTTT.

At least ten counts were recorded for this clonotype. The CDR3 sequence: CASSEDQGARAFF. DNA for the CDR3: TGTGCCAGCAGTGAAGATCAGGGGGCGCGGGCTTTCTTT. The chain carries TRBV6-1 and TRBJ1-1; 8 positions agree with TRBD1. The CDR3 has 13 residues. From germline, CDR1 is MNHNS and CDR2 SASEGT. Unmatched junction bases numbered 6, after V lost 1 base and J lost 11 bases.

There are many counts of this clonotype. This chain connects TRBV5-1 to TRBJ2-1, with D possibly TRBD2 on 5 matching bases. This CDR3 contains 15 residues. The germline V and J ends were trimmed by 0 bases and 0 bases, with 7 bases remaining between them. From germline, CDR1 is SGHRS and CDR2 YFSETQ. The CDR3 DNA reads TGCGCCAGCAGCTTGGACGGGAACTCCTACAATGAGCAGTTCTTC. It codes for CASSLDGNSYNEQFF.

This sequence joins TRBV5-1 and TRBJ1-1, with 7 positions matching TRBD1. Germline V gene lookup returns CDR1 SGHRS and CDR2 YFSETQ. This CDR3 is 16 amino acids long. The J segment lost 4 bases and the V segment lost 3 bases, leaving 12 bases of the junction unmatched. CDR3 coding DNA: TGCGCCAGCAGCTCGGGATACAGGGGCGCGAGCACTGAAGCTTTCTTT. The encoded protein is CASSSGYRGASTEAFF.

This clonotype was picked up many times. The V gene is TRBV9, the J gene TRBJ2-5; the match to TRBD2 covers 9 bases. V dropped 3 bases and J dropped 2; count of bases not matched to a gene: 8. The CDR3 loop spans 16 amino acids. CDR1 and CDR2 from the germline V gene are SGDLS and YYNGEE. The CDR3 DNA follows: TGTGCCAGCAGCGCCCACCCGACTAGCGGTCAAGAGACCCAGTACTTC. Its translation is CASSAHPTSGQETQYF. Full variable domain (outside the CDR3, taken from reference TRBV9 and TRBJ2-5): DSGVTQTPKHLITATGQRVTLRCSPRSGDLSVYWYQQSLDQGLQFLIQYYNGEERAKGNILERFSAQQFPDLHSELNLSSLELGDSALYFCASSAHPTSGQETQYFGPGTRLLVL.

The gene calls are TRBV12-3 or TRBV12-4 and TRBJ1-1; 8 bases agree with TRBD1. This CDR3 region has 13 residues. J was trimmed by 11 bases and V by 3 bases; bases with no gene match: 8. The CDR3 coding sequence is TGTGCCAGCAGTTTCTCAGGGGGCCCGAAGGCTTTCTTT. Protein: CASSFSGGPKAFF.

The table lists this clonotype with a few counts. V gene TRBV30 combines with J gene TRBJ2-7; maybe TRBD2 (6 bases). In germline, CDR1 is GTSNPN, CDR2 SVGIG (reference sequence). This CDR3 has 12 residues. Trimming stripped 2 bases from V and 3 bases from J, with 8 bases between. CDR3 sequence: CAWSRGSYEQYV. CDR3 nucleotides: TGTGCCTGGAGTCGGGGGAGCTACGAGCAGTACGTC.

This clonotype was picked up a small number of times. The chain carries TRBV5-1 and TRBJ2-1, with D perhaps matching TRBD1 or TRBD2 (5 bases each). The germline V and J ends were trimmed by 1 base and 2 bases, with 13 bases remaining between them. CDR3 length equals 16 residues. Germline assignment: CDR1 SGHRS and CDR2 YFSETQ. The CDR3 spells CASSLLTGGTYNEQFF. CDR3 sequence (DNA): TGCGCCAGCAGCTTGTTAACAGGAGGAACCTACAATGAGCAGTTCTTC.

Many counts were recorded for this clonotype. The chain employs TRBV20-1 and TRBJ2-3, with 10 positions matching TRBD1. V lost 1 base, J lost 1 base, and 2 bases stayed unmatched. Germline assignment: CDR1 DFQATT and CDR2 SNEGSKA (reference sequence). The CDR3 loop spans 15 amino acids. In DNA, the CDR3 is TGCAGTGCTAGAGGTGACAGGGGGCGCACAGATACGCAGTATTTT. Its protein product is CSARGDRGRTDTQYF.

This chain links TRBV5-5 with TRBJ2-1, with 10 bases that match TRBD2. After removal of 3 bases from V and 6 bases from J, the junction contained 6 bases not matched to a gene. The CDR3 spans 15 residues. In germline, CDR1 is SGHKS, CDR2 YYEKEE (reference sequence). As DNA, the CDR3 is TGTGCCAGCAGCTCCCTAGCGGGGGAGGGCAATGAGCAGTTCTTC. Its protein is CASSSLAGEGNEQFF.